These 21 T cell receptor beta chains originate from one sample sequenced in a study of blood T cell repertoires in COVID-19. Profiled with immunoSEQ multiplex PCR; TCRdb holds only in-frame clones, not every one. The profile covers 130,000 to 150,000 clones, with less than 90% appearing a single time and around 40% taken by the ten largest. The sample consisted of peripheral blood. Receptor source: a human donor in a cohort sampled during active COVID-19.

The rearrangement uses TRBV7-2 and TRBJ2-5, with 9 bases lining up with TRBD2. CDR3 size: 16 residues. Germline V lookup: CDR1 SGHTA, CDR2 FQGNSA. V lost 5 bases to trimming and J lost 5 bases; unmatched junction nucleotides: 12. The CDR3 sequence is CASSQGGGGAWETQYF. The CDR3 nucleotides read TGTGCCAGCAGCCAAGGCGGCGGGGGGGCCTGGGAGACCCAGTACTTC.

The chain uses TRBV6-5 and TRBJ1-2; D is uncertain. In germline, CDR1 is MNHEY, CDR2 SVGAGI. V was shortened by 7 bases and J by 4 bases, with 16 bases between the two germline ends. The length of the CDR3 is 14 residues. The CDR3 loop reads CASTRQNLAYGYTF. The DNA of the CDR3 is TGTGCCAGCACGCGACAAAACCTGGCCTATGGCTACACCTTC.

The V and J genes are TRBV5-4 and TRBJ1-1; D uncertain. Looked up from germline, CDR1 is SGHNT and CDR2 is YYREEE (reference sequence). Between the trimmed V and J ends, which lost 4 bases and 5 bases, there was a span of 15 bases. The CDR3 totals 14 residues. The CDR3 reads CASSGRGSVTEAFF. CDR3 in DNA: TGTGCCAGCAGCGGGCGAGGGTCAGTGACTGAAGCTTTCTTT. Supplemented by reference TRBV5-4 and TRBJ1-1, the full variable domain reads ETGVTQSPTHLIKTRGQQVTLRCSSQSGHNTVSWYQQALGQGPQFIFQYYREEENGRGNFPPRFSGLQFPNYSSELNVNALELDDSALYLCASSGRGSVTEAFFGQGTRLTVV.

V and J are TRBV5-4 and TRBJ2-5; TRBD1 might be the D (6 bases). CDR3 length equals 15 residues. Trimming removed 1 base at V and 5 bases at J, with 15 bases between. The germline V gene has CDR1 SGHNT and CDR2 YYREEE (reference sequence). CDR3 in amino acids: CASSLYGGAVETQYF. CDR3 DNA sequence: TGTGCCAGCAGCTTGTATGGGGGCGCGGTGGAGACCCAGTACTTC.

In this sample, this clone turned up a few times. J is TRBJ2-2 and V is TRBV29-1; D not resolved. Germline V CDR1 and CDR2: SQVTM, ANQGSEA. The V gene lost 7 bases and the J gene lost 3 bases, with 6 bases spanning the gap. The CDR3 has 11 amino acids. The CDR3 loop reads CSGAYTGELFF. In DNA, the CDR3 is TGCAGCGGCGCCTACACCGGGGAGCTGTTTTTT.

V is TRBV9 and J is TRBJ2-7; perhaps TRBD2 as D (5 bases). Trimming removed 5 bases from V and 2 bases from J, with 14 bases in between. Germline V lookup: CDR1 SGDLS, CDR2 YYNGEE. There are 14 residues in the CDR3. For the CDR3, the DNA is TGTGCCAGCAGTTCCCGGACTGTTCCCTACGAGCAGTACTTC. This gives the protein CASSSRTVPYEQYF.

V and J are TRBV2 and TRBJ1-1, with D possibly TRBD1 on 5 matching bases. CDR3 length: 14 residues. V was pared by 2 bases and J by 7 bases, with 14 bases between. The germline V gene encodes CDR1 SNHLY and CDR2 FYNNEI. CDR3 sequence: CASSESRWTREAFF. In DNA, the CDR3 is TGTGCCAGCAGTGAATCTCGATGGACACGTGAAGCTTTCTTT.

The chain employs TRBV7-6 and TRBJ2-5; 12 bases line up with TRBD1. J lost 4 bases, V lost 5 bases, and 5 bases had no gene match. The germline V gene has CDR1 SGHVS and CDR2 FNYEAQ. The CDR3 extends over 15 amino acids. CDR3 sequence: CASSPGTGGPETQYF. CDR3 in DNA: TGTGCCAGCAGCCCAGGGACAGGGGGCCCAGAGACCCAGTACTTC. The complete variable domain, with remaining parts taken from reference TRBV7-6 and TRBJ2-5, reads GAGVSQSPRYKVTKRGQDVALRCDPISGHVSLYWYRQALGQGPEFLTYFNYEAQQDKSGLPNDRFSAERPEGSISTLTIQRTEQRDSAMYRCASSPGTGGPETQYFGPGTRLLVL.

This clone was recorded a few times. In nucleotides, the CDR3 is TGTGCCAGTGTGGGGGCAGGGTTGTGGACTGAAGCTTTCTTT. Translated: CASVGAGLWTEAFF. The V call is TRBV19, the J call TRBJ1-1; D perhaps matches TRBD1 (6 bases). Germline loops: CDR1 LNHDA, CDR2 SQIVND (reference sequence). The CDR3 covers 14 residues. Trimming cost V 8 bases and J 5 bases, with 18 bases left between them.

The chain employs TRBV4-3 and TRBJ2-1, with 7 bases that match TRBD2. Germline assignment: CDR1 LGHNA and CDR2 YSLEER. The CDR3 is 15 residues long. V lost 6 bases and J lost 2; bases outside the gene matches: 7. CDR3 DNA sequence: TGCGCCAGCAGGCGGGAGCGGGGACCCTACAATGAGCAGTTCTTC. It yields the protein CASRRERGPYNEQFF.

The chain combines TRBV6-5 with TRBJ2-2; D not resolved. Germline V CDR1 and CDR2: MNHEY, SVGAGI. Trimming took 8 bases from V and 1 from J, leaving 8 bases between them. This CDR3 contains 13 residues. The CDR3 region has the DNA TGTGCCAGCTCGGCGGAGAACACCGGGGAGCTGTTTTTT. Translating it yields CASSAENTGELFF.

The V gene is TRBV10-3, the J gene TRBJ2-3; D uncertain. Trimming stripped 7 bases from V and 1 base from J, with 15 bases between. CDR1 is ENHRY, CDR2 SYGVKD, per germline. The CDR3 length is 15 residues. This CDR3 reads CAITPGEYRTDTQYF. The CDR3 DNA reads TGTGCCATCACCCCCGGTGAGTACCGCACAGATACGCAGTATTTT.

V usage is TRBV19 and J usage is TRBJ2-5, with D perhaps matching TRBD2 (6 bases). This CDR3 contains 13 residues. CDR1 and CDR2 (germline): LNHDA, SQIVND (reference sequence). Trimming stripped 9 bases from V and 1 base from J, with 12 bases between. The CDR3 reads CASSRGTQETQYF. The CDR3, as DNA: TGTGCCAGCAGCCGGGGGACCCAAGAGACCCAGTACTTC. Combining the CDR3 with reference TRBV19 and TRBJ2-5 gives the whole variable domain DGGITQSPKYLFRKEGQNVTLSCEQNLNHDAMYWYRQDPGQGLRLIYYSQIVNDFQKGDIAEGYSVSREKKESFPLTVTSAQKNPTAFYLCASSRGTQETQYFGPGTRLLVL.

The J gene is TRBJ2-7, the V gene TRBV5-1, with 7 positions matching TRBD1. Germline V gene lookup returns CDR1 SGHRS and CDR2 YFSETQ. The CDR3 loop spans 14 amino acids. V dropped 4 bases and J dropped 2; count of bases not matched to a gene: 6. CDR3 region: CASSPGDSTYEQYF. For the CDR3, the DNA is TGCGCCAGCAGCCCAGGGGACAGTACCTACGAGCAGTACTTC. Full variable domain (outside the CDR3, taken from reference TRBV5-1 and TRBJ2-7): KAGVTQTPRYLIKTRGQQVTLSCSPISGHRSVSWYQQTPGQGLQFLFEYFSETQRNKGNFPGRFSGRQFSNSRSEMNVSTLELGDSALYLCASSPGDSTYEQYFGPGTRLTVT.

This sequence joins TRBV19 and TRBJ2-2, with 7 bases fitting TRBD1. V shed 7 bases, J shed 1 base, and the junction held 3 bases outside the gene matches. The CDR3 is 14 residues long. Germline CDR1 reads LNHDA; CDR2 reads SQIVND (reference sequence). Here the CDR3 DNA reads TGTGCCAGTAAGGGACAGTGGAACACCGGGGAGCTGTTTTTT. This sequence encodes CASKGQWNTGELFF.

This clone was counted a few times. This chain links TRBV12-3 or TRBV12-4 with TRBJ1-2; TRBD1 is a possible D gene (5 bases). Trimming pared 2 bases from V and 5 bases from J, leaving 9 bases between. CDR3 length: 13 amino acids. DNA for the CDR3: TGTGCCAGCAGTTTACGGCAGGGATATGGCTACACCTTC. Amino acid sequence: CASSLRQGYGYTF.

The rearrangement links TRBV18 to TRBJ1-1; D gene uncertain. This CDR3 spans 11 amino acids. Trimming removed 3 bases from V and 11 bases from J, with 10 bases in between. CDR1 is KGHSH and CDR2 is LQKENI in the germline V gene. CDR3 protein: CASSPGRNAFF. The CDR3 DNA reads TGTGCCAGCTCACCGGGGAGGAACGCTTTCTTT.

The chain uses TRBV4-3 and TRBJ1-4, with D perhaps TRBD1 (6 bases). The germline gives CDR1 LGHNA, CDR2 YSLEER. The CDR3 sequence is 19 residues long. V was trimmed by 1 base and J by 0 bases, leaving 18 bases between them. The DNA of the CDR3 is TGCGCCAGCAGCCAAGGGAAGGACAGATCTTATGCAACTAATGAAAAACTGTTTTTT. Its translation is CASSQGKDRSYATNEKLFF.

This rearrangement joins TRBV5-5 to TRBJ1-1; D gene unclear. Germline values: CDR1 SGHKS, CDR2 YYEKEE (reference sequence). The CDR3 totals 15 residues. With 2 bases removed from V and 5 bases from J, the gap between germline ends came to 16 bases. In DNA, the CDR3 is TGTGCCAGCAGCTTTGGGCTCAACCCGGGAACTGAAGCTTTCTTT. As protein: CASSFGLNPGTEAFF.

The V gene is TRBV19, the J gene TRBJ1-3, with a possible D match to TRBD1 (6 bases). Between the trimmed V and J ends, which lost 3 bases and 4 bases, there was a span of 10 bases. The CDR3 consists of 14 residues. Germline CDR1 reads LNHDA; CDR2 reads SQIVND (reference sequence). CDR3 nucleotides: TGTGCCAGTAGTATGGGGGGGCTCGGAAACACCATATATTTT. Its translation is CASSMGGLGNTIYF.

The gene calls are TRBV15 and TRBJ2-1; 11 bases map to TRBD2. The CDR3 is 18 residues long. V lost 3 bases and J lost 3; bases outside the gene matches: 10. From germline, CDR1 is LNHNV and CDR2 YYDKDF (reference sequence). For the CDR3, the DNA is TGTGCCACCAGCAGTCCCATAGCGGGGGGGCCGGGCTACAATGAGCAGTTCTTC. Translating gives CATSSPIAGGPGYNEQFF.